This T cell receptor (beta chain) was recovered during a study of T cells expressing NK-cell markers. TCRdb reprocessed the 5' RACE reads; each CDR3 protein has one entry and no DNA is given. This repertoire includes about 550,000 distinct CDR3 sequences. There are 16 residues in the CDR3. This TCR came from a man between 18 and 29 years old in good health. Material for sequencing was blood T cells: a sorted CD56 or NKG2C T cell subset, CD4+ or CD8+ T cells, or bulk PBMC T cells (not recorded which). The chain recombines TRBV12-3 or TRBV12-4 with TRBJ2-1; TCRdb's D call, TRBD1, is unchecked because there is no DNA. CDR3 amino acids: CASSVGGKGLYNEQFF.